Here is one TCR beta chain with its context. This record belongs to a study of blood T cell repertoires in COVID-19. About the study: Donors in the United States, Italy and Spain gave samples during acute or convalescent COVID-19. T cells, B-cell-depleted T cells, or PBMCs supplied cDNA or gDNA.

As processed by the authors: Nucleated cell number was recorded as an estimate derived from reference gene primer amplification. This table comes from immunoSEQ multiplex PCR, and its TCRdb copy is limited to in-frame clones, with some not included. V and J calls and clone size are those listed in that table; D and trimming were worked out from the DNA. The table has about 83,000 clones, approximately 80% seen once. Per the germline V gene, CDR1 is MDHEN and CDR2 is SYDVKM. Trimming removed 4 bases from V and 4 bases from J, with 19 bases in between. The CDR3 runs 17 residues. The sequenced material came from peripheral blood. This TCR came from a woman of 80 years or more with acute or convalescent COVID-19. The chain employs TRBV28 and TRBJ1-4; tentatively, D is TRBD1 (5 bases). CDR3 sequence reads: CASSSPGLRLGNEKLFF. CDR3 in DNA: TGTGCCAGCAGTTCTCCGGGACTCCGGTTGGGTAATGAAAAACTGTTTTTT.